A single sample gave rise to the 7 T cell receptor beta chains below, sequenced in a study of blood T cell repertoires in COVID-19. Sequencing used immunoSEQ multiplex PCR; TCRdb keeps in-frame clones, though not all of them. The table shows about 14,000 clones, with around nine tenths occurring only once. The sample taken for sequencing was peripheral blood. These receptors originate from a human donor with active COVID-19. The donor label of this sample is uncertain.

The chain employs TRBV5-1 and TRBJ1-2; 10 nucleotides align to TRBD1. After removal of 5 bases from V and 13 bases from J, the junction contained 8 bases not matched to a gene. CDR3 length: 12 amino acids. Germline V lookup: CDR1 SGHRS, CDR2 YFSETQ. CDR3 coding DNA: TGCGCCAGCAGACACGGACAGGGGGAGGGCACCTTC. Its translation is CASRHGQGEGTF.

The V and J genes are TRBV4-3 and TRBJ2-2, with D hard to call. In germline, CDR1 is LGHNA, CDR2 YSLEER. The ends were cut back, 3 bases at V and 0 bases at J, with 14 bases in the middle. The CDR3 extends over 17 amino acids. This CDR3 is CASSQIRQVSNTGELFF. The CDR3 bases are TGCGCCAGCAGCCAGATCCGCCAGGTCTCGAACACCGGGGAGCTGTTTTTT.

This chain connects TRBV27 to TRBJ2-7, with D perhaps TRBD2 (6 bases). Trimming left V 4 bases short and J 4 bases short, with 14 bases between. The CDR3 is 14 amino acids. The germline V gene has CDR1 MNHEY and CDR2 SMNVEV (reference sequence). This CDR3 reads CASSYRGAIYEQYF. The CDR3 coding sequence is TGTGCCAGCAGTTACCGCGGGGCAATATACGAGCAGTACTTC.

The chain couples TRBV9 to TRBJ2-5; 11 nucleotides agree with TRBD2. J lost 3 bases, V lost 2 bases, and 6 bases had no gene match. The germline gives CDR1 SGDLS, CDR2 YYNGEE. CDR3 length equals 16 residues. CDR3 DNA sequence: TGTGCCAGCAGCGTGGGAACTAGCGGGGGCAAAGAGACCCAGTACTTC. Encoded protein: CASSVGTSGGKETQYF.

The rearrangement uses TRBV4-2 and TRBJ2-7; tentatively, D is TRBD1 (5 bases). Trimming took 0 bases from V and 1 from J, leaving 16 bases between them. Germline CDR1 and CDR2: LGHNA and YNFKEQ. CDR3 length equals 17 residues. The CDR3 coding sequence is TGTGCCAGCAGCCAAGAACAACAGGCCCTTCTATCCTACGAGCAGTACTTC. It is translated as CASSQEQQALLSYEQYF.

The genes are TRBV4-2 and TRBJ2-5; 13 nucleotides line up with TRBD2. V was clipped by 4 bases and J by 5 bases; unmatched bases: 4. This CDR3 spans 15 amino acids. Looked up from germline, CDR1 is LGHNA and CDR2 is YNFKEQ. CDR3 nucleotide sequence: TGTGCCAGCAGCCCCGGACTAGCGGGAGACGAGACCCAGTACTTC. This encodes CASSPGLAGDETQYF.

V usage is TRBV19 and J usage is TRBJ2-3; D possibly corresponds to TRBD2 (6 bases). Trimming pared 10 bases from V and 6 bases from J, leaving 23 bases between. The CDR3 is 15 amino acids. Per the germline V gene, CDR1 is LNHDA and CDR2 is SQIVND (reference sequence). The CDR3 DNA reads TGTGCCACCTGGGATAGCGGTTTTACCGAGGATACGCAGTATTTT. Its translation: CATWDSGFTEDTQYF.